The 9 T cell receptor beta chains presented below share a single source sample, sequenced in a study of spatial heterogeneity in lung cancer. Findings and limits, study-wide: Tumoral mutation counts were tracked by counts of expanded intratumoral alpha and beta TCRs.

One entry per CDR3 protein, called by TCRdb with MiXCR from the 5' RACE reads. In the table there are roughly 12,000 distinct CDR3 sequences, roughly 14% of which are singletons. Antigen specificity for these receptors is unknown. Time point indicated: sample taken at primary tumor resection. The sequencing here drew on lung tumor tissue, taken at surgery. The receptor source for this set is a male donor with early-stage non-small cell lung cancer.

The chain recombines TRBV20-1 with TRBJ2-1; TRBD2 matches at 9 bases. CDR3 length equals 15 residues. The germline gives CDR1 DFQATT, CDR2 SNEGSKA (reference sequence). V was clipped by 3 bases and J by 9 bases; unmatched bases: 12. The CDR3 region is CSARGLAREGGEQFF. CDR3 in DNA: TGCAGTGCTAGGGGATTGGCGCGGGAGGGCGGTGAGCAGTTCTTC.

There are a few counts of this clonotype. The rearrangement joins TRBV20-1 to TRBJ2-7, with 9 bases lining up with TRBD1. The V and J ends lost 1 base and 5 bases, in that order; junction bases with no gene match: 6. Germline CDR1 and CDR2: DFQATT and SNEGSKA (reference sequence). The CDR3 runs to 14 residues. The CDR3, as DNA: TGCAGTGCTAGAGTCGGGACAGGGACGAACGAGCAGTACTTC. It translates to CSARVGTGTNEQYF.

The chain employs TRBV20-1 and TRBJ1-1; 8 bases are a match to TRBD1. The CDR3 is 13 residues long. Germline-derived CDR1 and CDR2 are DFQATT and SNEGSKA (reference sequence). Unmatched junction bases numbered 6, after V lost 3 bases and J lost 6 bases. This CDR3 is CSASRQGASEAFF. CDR3 coding DNA: TGCAGTGCTAGTAGGCAGGGGGCGTCTGAAGCTTTCTTT.

The chain has TRBV6-2 or TRBV6-3 and TRBJ1-5; 7 bases agree with TRBD1. With the DNA end fitting TRBJ2-3 better, the J assignment may be wrong. The CDR3 consists of 13 residues. Per the germline V gene, CDR1 is MNHEY and CDR2 is SVGEGT. CDR3 sequence reads: CASSRQGTTPQYF. The DNA for the CDR3 is TGTGCCAGCAGTAGACAGGGAACGACGCCCCAGTATTTT.

This clonotype is labeled as medium-sized. The rearrangement uses TRBV3-1 and TRBJ2-7; either TRBD1 or TRBD2 may fit D (5 bases each). Deletions cut 3 bases from V and 2 bases from J, with 14 bases between. This CDR3 is 15 amino acids long. Germline V lookup: CDR1 LGHDT, CDR2 YNNKEL (reference sequence). The CDR3 DNA reads as TGTGCCAGCAGCCACCGAGAGGGGACCCCCTACGAGCAGTACTTC. Translation gives CASSHREGTPYEQYF.

The chain combines TRBV9 with TRBJ2-5; D gene unclear. This CDR3 comprises 13 residues. V was cut by 3 bases and J by 5 bases, with 11 bases left in between. Germline V gene lookup returns CDR1 SGDLS and CDR2 YYNGEE. The CDR3 protein is CASSEAPRETQYF. The CDR3 nucleotides read TGTGCCAGCAGCGAAGCTCCCCGTGAGACCCAGTACTTC.

This clonotype has a count of ten or more. The chain recombines TRBV9 with TRBJ2-3; no reliable D call. The CDR3 is made up of 14 amino acids. The germline V gene encodes CDR1 SGDLS and CDR2 YYNGEE. Trimming removed 9 bases at V and 1 base at J, with 15 bases between. CDR3 residues: CATQPIGRTDTQYF. The CDR3 region has the DNA TGTGCCACCCAGCCTATCGGGCGCACAGATACGCAGTATTTT.

This clonotype has a count of ten or more. The gene calls are TRBV13 and TRBJ2-5; either TRBD1 or TRBD2 may fit D (5 bases each). Trimming left V 4 bases short and J 5 bases short, with 11 bases between. The CDR3 sequence is 13 residues long. Per germline, CDR1 PRHDT and CDR2 FYEKMQ (reference sequence). As DNA, the CDR3 is TGTGCCAGCAGCTCCTGGGGGATGGAGACCCAGTACTTC. Translated, it gives CASSSWGMETQYF.

In its sample, this clonotype was seen many times. This chain joins TRBV27 and TRBJ1-6; possibly TRBD1 for D (6 bases). V was shortened by 4 bases and J by 9 bases, with 16 bases between the two germline ends. The germline CDR1 and CDR2 sequences are MNHEY and SMNVEV (reference sequence). This CDR3 contains 15 residues. The CDR3 nucleotides are TGTGCCAGCAGTTCCTCCGTAGGGGGAAGTTCACCCCTCCACTTT. Amino acid sequence: CASSSSVGGSSPLHF.